This T cell receptor (beta chain) is drawn from a study of control samples from healthy donors and cancer patients. The method was immunoSEQ multiplex PCR; TCRdb's version includes in-frame clones alone and lacks a portion of them. The sample has about 130,000 clones, approximately 89% seen once. CDR1 and CDR2 from the germline V gene are ENHRY and SYGVKD. Trimming removed 6 bases from V and 1 base from J, with 12 bases in between. The CDR3 runs to 15 residues. This clone was seen only once. The chain couples TRBV10-3 to TRBJ2-2; D assignment may be TRBD1 or TRBD2 (5 bases each). The sample comprised blood. The receptor comes from a man aged 18 to 30 in good health. In nucleotides, the CDR3 is TGTGCCATCAGGTCCGGGACGGAGAACACCGGGGAGCTGTTTTTT. Amino acid sequence: CAIRSGTENTGELFF.